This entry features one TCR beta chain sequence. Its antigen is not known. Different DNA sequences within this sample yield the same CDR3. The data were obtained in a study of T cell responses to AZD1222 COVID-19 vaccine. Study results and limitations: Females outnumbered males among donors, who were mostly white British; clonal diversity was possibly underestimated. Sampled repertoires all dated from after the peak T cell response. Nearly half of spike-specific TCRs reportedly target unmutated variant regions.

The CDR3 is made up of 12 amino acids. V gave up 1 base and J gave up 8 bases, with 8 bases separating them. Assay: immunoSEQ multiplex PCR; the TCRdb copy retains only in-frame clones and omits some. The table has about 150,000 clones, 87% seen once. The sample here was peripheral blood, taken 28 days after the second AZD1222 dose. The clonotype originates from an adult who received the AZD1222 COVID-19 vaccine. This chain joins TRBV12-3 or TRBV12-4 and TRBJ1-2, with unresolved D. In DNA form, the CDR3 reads TGTGCCAGCAGTTTAGGGAGCGGCGGCTACACCTTC. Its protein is CASSLGSGGYTF.